One TCR beta chain is described in this entry. Donors sampled were nominally healthy, though unrecorded immune exposures were likely. 13 Jbeta primers and 60 Vbeta primers were used for the PCR. Method: immunoSEQ multiplex PCR; TCRdb's copy keeps in-frame clones and lacks some. The sample comprises 140,000 or so clones, approximately 80% of which are singletons, and approximately 2% rests with the top ten. J was trimmed by 2 bases and V by 6 bases; bases with no gene match: 7. The CDR3 spans 15 residues. The germline gives CDR1 SNHLY, CDR2 FYNNEI. The data originate from a study of cytomegalovirus exposure and HLA in healthy donors.

V and J are TRBV2 and TRBJ1-5; TRBD1 matches at 7 bases. Sequenced material: PBMCs. The TCR comes from a woman aged 40 to 55 in good health and CMV-seronegative. The CDR3 sequence: CASSDLTGGNQPQHF. For the CDR3, the DNA is TGTGCCAGCAGCGATCTAACAGGGGGCAATCAGCCCCAGCATTTT.